Below, 28 T cell receptor beta chains from the same sample are listed, as sequenced in a study of T cell responses to AZD1222 COVID-19 vaccine. Method: immunoSEQ multiplex PCR; TCRdb's copy keeps in-frame clones and lacks some. The table lists some 86,000 clones, 80% of them singletons, with 22% in the top ten. The material sequenced was peripheral blood, taken on day 0 of AZD1222 vaccination. Source of these receptors: an adult in good health.

This chain joins TRBV6-1 and TRBJ1-3, with unresolved D. Germline lookup yields CDR1 MNHNS and CDR2 SASEGT. The length of the CDR3 is 14 residues. V was pared by 0 bases and J by 6 bases, with 9 bases between. The CDR3 DNA reads TGTGCCAGCAGTGAAGCCGGGAGTATAAACACCATATATTTT. This encodes CASSEAGSINTIYF.

The rearrangement uses TRBV24-1 and TRBJ2-3; 14 bases align to TRBD2. The V gene end was trimmed by 9 bases and the J gene end by 3 bases; junction bases not matched to a gene: 7. CDR1 KGHDR and CDR2 SFDVKD come from the germline V gene. There are 16 residues in the CDR3. CDR3: CATARTSGGKTDTQYF. The CDR3 coding sequence is TGTGCCACCGCCAGGACTAGCGGGGGGAAGACAGATACGCAGTATTTT.

This chain connects TRBV7-2 to TRBJ1-5; D is uncertain. The V and J ends lost 3 bases and 6 bases respectively, with 9 bases between them. Looked up from germline, CDR1 is SGHTA and CDR2 is FQGNSA. The CDR3 covers 13 residues. The CDR3: CASSFSVGQPQHF. CDR3 coding DNA: TGTGCCAGCAGCTTCTCGGTAGGTCAGCCCCAGCATTTT. Using reference TRBV7-2 and TRBJ1-5 for the parts outside the CDR3, the full variable domain is GAGVSQSPSNKVTEKGKDVELRCDPISGHTALYWYRQSLGQGLEFLIYFQGNSAPDKSGLPSDRFSAERTGGSVSTLTIQRTQQEDSAVYLCASSFSVGQPQHFGDGTRLSIL.

V and J are TRBV6-5 and TRBJ1-4; perhaps TRBD1 as D (5 bases). Per germline, CDR1 MNHEY and CDR2 SVGAGI. The V end lost 8 bases, the J end lost 1 base, and 11 bases lay between the germline ends. This CDR3 comprises 14 residues. CDR3: CASEPRGTNEKLFF. CDR3 DNA sequence: TGTGCCAGCGAGCCTAGGGGAACTAATGAAAAACTGTTTTTT.

This sequence joins TRBV19 and TRBJ1-2, with D perhaps TRBD1 (6 bases). Trimming cost V 3 bases and J 7 bases, with 21 bases left between them. There are 16 residues in the CDR3. From germline, CDR1 is LNHDA and CDR2 SQIVND (reference sequence). CDR3 protein: CASSIPDPGTRTGYTF. The CDR3, as DNA: TGTGCCAGTAGTATTCCAGATCCCGGGACAAGGACTGGCTACACCTTC. Filled out from reference TRBV19 and TRBJ1-2, the complete variable domain reads DGGITQSPKYLFRKEGQNVTLSCEQNLNHDAMYWYRQDPGQGLRLIYYSQIVNDFQKGDIAEGYSVSREKKESFPLTVTSAQKNPTAFYLCASSIPDPGTRTGYTFGSGTRLTVV.

This clone appeared once. The chain recombines TRBV6-5 with TRBJ1-6, with D possibly TRBD1 on 6 matching bases. The CDR3 extends over 14 amino acids. V lost 2 bases and J lost 8, with 10 bases in between. Germline V CDR1 and CDR2: MNHEY, SVGAGI. The CDR3 protein is CASSYGTKHSPLHF. The CDR3 DNA sequence: TGTGCCAGCAGTTACGGGACAAAACATTCACCCCTCCACTTT.

V gene TRBV2 combines with J gene TRBJ1-1, with TRBD1 matching over 8 bases. This CDR3 spans 14 amino acids. With 5 bases clipped from V and 5 bases from J, the junction kept 7 bases outside the gene matches. Germline V gene data show CDR1 as SNHLY and CDR2 as FYNNEI. CDR3 sequence: CASSTQGAGTEAFF. The CDR3 coding sequence is TGTGCCAGCAGTACTCAGGGGGCAGGTACTGAAGCTTTCTTT.

This rearrangement joins TRBV4-1 to TRBJ2-2; D assignment may be TRBD1 or TRBD2 (6 bases each). Deletions cut 0 bases from V and 3 bases from J, with 14 bases between. The germline CDR1 and CDR2 sequences are MGHRA and YSYEKL. The CDR3 is 17 residues long. The CDR3 protein is CASSQEYGGHDTGELFF. In DNA, the CDR3 is TGCGCCAGCAGCCAAGAGTACGGGGGCCATGACACCGGGGAGCTGTTTTTT.

The rearrangement links TRBV30 to TRBJ1-1; 7 positions agree with TRBD1. Trimming at V came to 0 bases and at J to 5 bases, leaving 3 bases not matched to a gene. The V gene's germline CDR1 is GTSNPN and CDR2 SVGIG (reference sequence). The CDR3 has 13 residues. CDR3 in DNA: TGTGCCTGGAGTGTAAGGGGGCGGACTGAAGCTTTCTTT. Its translation: CAWSVRGRTEAFF.

The rearrangement joins TRBV20-1 to TRBJ2-3; D gene ambiguous. CDR1 is DFQATT and CDR2 is SNEGSKA in the germline V gene (reference sequence). The CDR3 length is 16 residues. Deletions cut 3 bases from V and 3 bases from J, with 19 bases between. CDR3 sequence: CSASPPSRLKTDTQYF. The CDR3 nucleotides read TGCAGTGCTAGTCCACCCTCTAGGCTTAAAACAGATACGCAGTATTTT.

This chain joins TRBV10-3 and TRBJ1-6; 7 bases align to TRBD1. The CDR3 has 13 residues. The germline V gene encodes CDR1 ENHRY and CDR2 SYGVKD. Trimming removed 9 bases from V and 6 bases from J; junction bases left unmatched: 5. The CDR3, as DNA: TGTGCCATTTCAGGGGGAAGTAATTCACCCCTCCACTTT. Encoded protein: CAISGGSNSPLHF.

In its sample, this clone was seen once. The V call is TRBV30, the J call TRBJ2-2; D is perhaps TRBD1 or TRBD2 (6 bases each). V lost 4 bases to trimming and J lost 2 bases, with 11 bases between them. From germline, CDR1 is GTSNPN and CDR2 SVGIG (reference sequence). The CDR3 has 14 amino acids. The CDR3 loop reads CAWIGGANTGELFF. CDR3 bases: TGTGCCTGGATCGGGGGCGCTAACACCGGGGAGCTGTTTTTT.

The CDR3 reads CASSPSSGANVLTF. DNA for the CDR3: TGTGCCAGCAGCCCGAGCTCTGGGGCCAACGTCCTGACTTTC. The rearrangement links TRBV13 to TRBJ2-6; D is unclear. Deletions cut 5 bases from V and 0 bases from J, with 5 bases between. The CDR3 loop spans 14 amino acids. CDR1 is PRHDT, CDR2 FYEKMQ, per germline (reference sequence).

The chain couples TRBV21-1 to TRBJ2-2; TRBD2, as called in the table, went unchecked against the DNA. TRBV21-1 is a documented pseudogene. The CDR3 covers 17 residues. The CDR3 is CASSKAHGGPYTGELFF. Written as DNA, the CDR3 is TGTGCCAGCAGCAAAGCGCACGGGGGGCCATACACCGGGGAGCTGTTTTTT.

This sequence joins TRBV6-5 and TRBJ1-2, with D hard to call. CDR1 MNHEY and CDR2 SVGAGI come from the germline V gene. The CDR3 loop spans 15 amino acids. V dropped 4 bases and J dropped 2 bases, with 14 bases sitting between them. CDR3 coding DNA: TGTGCCAGCAGTTCCCCGATGAGGATCAACTATGGCTACACCTTC. This gives the protein CASSSPMRINYGYTF.

This chain links TRBV5-6 with TRBJ1-2; D remains unclear. Germline V gene lookup returns CDR1 SGHDT and CDR2 YYEEEE. V lost 4 bases and J lost 4, with 14 bases in between. This CDR3 is 14 amino acids long. This CDR3 is CASSPITLRYGYTF. The CDR3, as DNA: TGTGCCAGCAGCCCCATAACCCTCCGCTATGGCTACACCTTC. Based on the CDR3 plus reference TRBV5-6 and TRBJ1-2, the full variable domain is DAGVTQSPTHLIKTRGQQVTLRCSPKSGHDTVSWYQQALGQGPQFIFQYYEEEERQRGNFPDRFSGHQFPNYSSELNVNALLLGDSALYLCASSPITLRYGYTFGSGTRLTVV.

The V gene is TRBV11-2, the J gene TRBJ1-1; tentative D call: TRBD1 (6 bases). The CDR3 runs 17 residues. The germline gives CDR1 SGHAT, CDR2 FQNNGV. V dropped 3 bases and J dropped 1 base, with 18 bases sitting between them. CDR3 DNA: TGTGCCAGCAGCTTTAAAGTTTGGGGGCGGACGAACACTGAAGCTTTCTTT. Amino acid sequence: CASSFKVWGRTNTEAFF.

This chain connects TRBV18 to TRBJ2-1; D is undetermined. Trimming removed 3 bases from V and 3 bases from J, with 9 bases in between. The CDR3 is made up of 14 amino acids. Germline V gene lookup returns CDR1 KGHSH and CDR2 LQKENI. CDR3: CASSPTTYYNEQFF. In DNA form, the CDR3 reads TGTGCCAGCTCACCGACGACATACTACAATGAGCAGTTCTTC.

This chain links TRBV5-4 with TRBJ1-2, with D possibly matching TRBD1 (6 bases). Trimming removed 4 bases at V and 4 bases at J, with 14 bases between. The CDR3 has 14 amino acids. CDR1 and CDR2 (germline): SGHNT, YYREEE (reference sequence). The CDR3 region has the DNA TGTGCCAGCAGCCGCCAGGGGCAGAGCTATGGCTACACCTTC. Translation: CASSRQGQSYGYTF.

V and J are TRBV14 and TRBJ2-2; D not certain. The germline V gene has CDR1 SGHDN and CDR2 FVKESK. The CDR3 length is 16 residues. Trimming removed 6 bases from V and 5 bases from J, with 19 bases in between. The DNA of the CDR3 is TGTGCCAGCAGTCAACACATACTGCAGAAAACCGGGGAGCTGTTTTTT. Translation: CASSQHILQKTGELFF.

The rearrangement joins TRBV10-2 to TRBJ1-1; tentatively, D is TRBD1 (5 bases). Between the trimmed V and J ends, which lost 8 bases and 5 bases, there was a span of 12 bases. Germline V CDR1 and CDR2: WSHSY, SAAADI. This CDR3 has 12 amino acids. In nucleotides, the CDR3 is TGCGCCAGCGGCCCGGGGGGAACTGAAGCTTTCTTT. The encoded protein is CASGPGGTEAFF.

This clone was recorded once. The chain employs TRBV6-4 and TRBJ2-5; 8 bases are shared with TRBD2. J gave up 2 bases and V 4 bases, and 3 bases lay outside the gene matches. This CDR3 spans 14 amino acids. CDR1 is MRHNA, CDR2 SNTAGT, per germline. The CDR3 protein is CASSVTSGQETQYF. Written as DNA, the CDR3 is TGTGCCAGCAGTGTCACTAGCGGACAAGAGACCCAGTACTTC.

This chain joins TRBV7-8 and TRBJ2-5, with D possibly being TRBD1 or TRBD2 (5 bases each). Between the trimmed V and J ends, which lost 3 bases and 1 base, there was a span of 12 bases. Germline V lookup: CDR1 SGHVS, CDR2 FQNEAQ. The CDR3 length is 15 residues. The CDR3: CASSLGEMPQETQYF. CDR3 DNA: TGTGCCAGCAGCTTGGGGGAGATGCCCCAAGAGACCCAGTACTTC.

V gene TRBV11-2 combines with J gene TRBJ1-2, with TRBD1 matching 10 bases. V gave up 5 bases and J gave up 8 bases; unmatched junction bases: 5. CDR1 and CDR2 (germline): SGHAT, FQNNGV. The CDR3 is made up of 13 amino acids. The CDR3 coding sequence is TGTGCCAGCAGCCTGGGACAGGGGAACGGCTACACCTTC. Translated, it gives CASSLGQGNGYTF.

The chain combines TRBV7-8 with TRBJ1-2; weak D call: TRBD1 (6 bases). The CDR3 has 16 residues. In germline, CDR1 is SGHVS, CDR2 FQNEAQ. V shed 4 bases and J shed 8 bases, with 23 bases lying between them. CDR3: CASSSVGGREDRGYTF. CDR3 coding DNA: TGTGCCAGCAGCTCTGTCGGGGGGCGCGAAGACCGAGGCTACACCTTC.

This clone was seen a few times. The rearrangement uses TRBV9 and TRBJ1-6, with D tentatively TRBD1 (6 bases). The germline V gene has CDR1 SGDLS and CDR2 YYNGEE. Deletions cut 3 bases from V and 8 bases from J, with 12 bases between. The CDR3 totals 14 residues. The chain's CDR3 is CASSAGAGDSPLHF. Written as DNA, the CDR3 is TGTGCCAGCAGCGCAGGGGCAGGGGATTCACCCCTCCACTTT.

The chain has TRBV18 and TRBJ2-3, with D unclear. CDR1 KGHSH and CDR2 LQKENI come from the germline V gene. The germline V and J ends were trimmed by 5 bases and 3 bases, with 9 bases remaining between them. The CDR3 runs 13 residues. CDR3 DNA: TGTGCCAGCTCATCAAGACAAACAGATACGCAGTATTTT. Its translation is CASSSRQTDTQYF.

The genes are TRBV9 and TRBJ2-7; D is ambiguous. Germline CDR1 reads SGDLS; CDR2 reads YYNGEE. The CDR3 is 15 residues long. V was shortened by 0 bases and J by 2 bases, with 12 bases between the two germline ends. The CDR3 DNA reads TGTGCCAGCAGCGTAGGGTCAGTTACTACCTACGAGCAGTACTTC. It translates to CASSVGSVTTYEQYF.